This TCR beta chain was retrieved from a study of blood T cell repertoires in COVID-19. About the research overall: The cDNA or gDNA used as material had been derived from T cells, B-cell-depleted T cells, or PBMCs.

The CDR3 spans 15 residues. V lost 6 bases, J lost 0 bases, and 7 bases stayed unmatched. Germline loops: CDR1 SQVTM, CDR2 ANQGSEA. This clone was seen a single time. Generated by immunoSEQ multiplex PCR, the TCRdb table keeps only in-frame clones and is missing some. The profile covers 290,000 or so clones, with almost 90% appearing a single time and over 3.5% taken by the ten largest. The V call is TRBV29-1, the J call TRBJ2-3, with 9 bases fitting TRBD2. The sample comprised PBMCs or T cells enriched from blood (not recorded which). The sequence was collected from a woman aged 18-29 years with acute COVID-19. The CDR3 region has the DNA TGCAGCGTGACCAGGACTAGCGATAGCACAGATACGCAGTATTTT. Its protein product is CSVTRTSDSTDTQYF.